This T cell receptor (beta chain) comes out of a study of T cells after yellow fever vaccination. Study-level information: Libraries from low-cell-number fractions were prepared with the SMART-Seq v4 Ultra Low Input RNA kit. Overall study findings and caveats: Contaminants from the bulk population, in the form of abundant clonotypes, could be found in FACS-sorted repertoires. Booster sampling recovered most clones from primary vaccination (around 96% CD4, around 90% CD8).

Production of TCR cDNA was by 5'RACE template switching, which also added a universal primer site and UMIs. TCRdb re-derived calls from the 5' RACE reads in MiXCR, one entry per CDR3 protein. Of 85,000 to 100,000 distinct CDR3 sequences in the sample, under 7% were seen once. Turning to this clonotype: Its antigen is undetermined.

After removal of 4 bases from V and 9 bases from J, the junction contained 12 bases not matched to a gene. Germline CDR1 and CDR2: SEHNR and FQNEAQ (reference sequence). This CDR3 is built from 15 residues. This chain links TRBV7-9 with TRBJ2-1, with 7 bases fitting TRBD1. This sample comprised CD8+ T cells sorted from PBMCs, obtained 10 days after the yellow fever booster vaccination. The sequence derives from a man aged 18 to 30 who received the YFV17D yellow fever vaccine. The CDR3: CASSSRGQTQGEQFF. The CDR3 DNA sequence: TGTGCCAGCAGCTCGAGGGGACAGACCCAAGGTGAGCAGTTCTTC.